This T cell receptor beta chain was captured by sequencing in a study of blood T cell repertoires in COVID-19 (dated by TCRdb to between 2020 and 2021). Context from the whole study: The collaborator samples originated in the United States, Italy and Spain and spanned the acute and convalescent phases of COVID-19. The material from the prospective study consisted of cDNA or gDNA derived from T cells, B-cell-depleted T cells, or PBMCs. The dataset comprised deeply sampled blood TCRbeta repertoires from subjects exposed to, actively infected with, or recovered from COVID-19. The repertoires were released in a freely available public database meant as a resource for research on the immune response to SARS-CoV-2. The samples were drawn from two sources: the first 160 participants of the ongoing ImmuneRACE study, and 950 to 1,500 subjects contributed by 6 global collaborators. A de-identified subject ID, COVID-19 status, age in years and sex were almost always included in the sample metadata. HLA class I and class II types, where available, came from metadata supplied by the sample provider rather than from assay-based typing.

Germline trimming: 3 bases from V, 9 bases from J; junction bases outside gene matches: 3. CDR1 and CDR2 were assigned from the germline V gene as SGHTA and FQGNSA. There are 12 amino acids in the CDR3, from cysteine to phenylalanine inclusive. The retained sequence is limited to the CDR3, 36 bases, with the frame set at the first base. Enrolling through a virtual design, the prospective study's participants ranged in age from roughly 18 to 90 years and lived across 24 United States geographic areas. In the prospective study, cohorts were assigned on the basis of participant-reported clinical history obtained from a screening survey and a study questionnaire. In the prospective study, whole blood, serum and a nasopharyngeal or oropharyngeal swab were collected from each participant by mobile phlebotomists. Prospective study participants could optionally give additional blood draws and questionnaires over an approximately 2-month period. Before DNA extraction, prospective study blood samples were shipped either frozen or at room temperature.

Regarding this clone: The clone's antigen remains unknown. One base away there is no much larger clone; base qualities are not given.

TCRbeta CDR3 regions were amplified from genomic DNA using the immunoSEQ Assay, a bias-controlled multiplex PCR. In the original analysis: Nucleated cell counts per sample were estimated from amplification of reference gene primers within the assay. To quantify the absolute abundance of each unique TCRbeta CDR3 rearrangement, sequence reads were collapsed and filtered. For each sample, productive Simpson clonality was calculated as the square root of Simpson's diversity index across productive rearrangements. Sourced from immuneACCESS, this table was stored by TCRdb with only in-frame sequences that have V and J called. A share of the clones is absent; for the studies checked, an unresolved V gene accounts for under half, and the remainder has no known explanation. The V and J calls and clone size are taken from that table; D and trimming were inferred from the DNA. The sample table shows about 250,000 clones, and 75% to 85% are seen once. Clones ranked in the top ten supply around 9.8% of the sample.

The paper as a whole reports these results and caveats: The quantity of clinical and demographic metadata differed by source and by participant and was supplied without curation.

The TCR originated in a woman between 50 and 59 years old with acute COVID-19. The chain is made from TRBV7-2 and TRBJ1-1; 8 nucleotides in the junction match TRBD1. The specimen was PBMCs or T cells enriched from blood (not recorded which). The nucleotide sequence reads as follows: TGTGCCAGCAGCTTGCGGACAGGGAAAGCTTTCTTT. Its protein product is CASSLRTGKAFF. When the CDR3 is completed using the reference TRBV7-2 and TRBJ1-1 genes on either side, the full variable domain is GAGVSQSPSNKVTEKGKDVELRCDPISGHTALYWYRQSLGQGLEFLIYFQGNSAPDKSGLPSDRFSAERTGGSVSTLTIQRTQQEDSAVYLCASSLRTGKAFFGQGTRLTVV.